This entry features one T cell receptor (beta chain) sequence. The source of the sample is a study of technical replicates of blood from a few donors. Germline-derived CDR1 and CDR2 are SGDLS and YYNGEE. CDR3 size: 16 residues. V was clipped by 4 bases and J by 3 bases; unmatched bases: 11. Using immunoSEQ multiplex PCR, the repertoire was profiled, and TCRdb retains in-frame clones only, with some absent. This table holds more than 65,000 clones, about 92% found once. The rearrangement links TRBV9 to TRBJ2-3, with 7 nucleotides matching TRBD2. The receptor was isolated from a human donor in good health. Sequenced sample: T cells isolated from PBMCs. The CDR3 sequence: CASSITSGLVTDTQYF. The CDR3 nucleotides are TGTGCCAGCAGCATTACCTCAGGACTAGTTACAGATACGCAGTATTTT.